Listed below are T cell receptor beta chains from one sample, sequenced in a study of blood T cell repertoires in COVID-19. Clones were sequenced by immunoSEQ multiplex PCR, and TCRdb holds only the in-frame ones, with some missing. This sample has around 250,000 clones, with 86% found just once. The specimen sequenced was peripheral blood. The receptors stem from a woman of 80 years or more with COVID-19, enrolled during active disease. The CDR3 runs from the conserved cysteine through the conserved F or W. A D gene is named only where the DNA matches it firmly. Clone size is stated in some rows and not others, as once, few, many or a class when expanded.

TRBD1	-	TRBJ1-5	TRBV30	CAWTGQGSNQPQHF	TGTGCCTGGACCGGACAGGGCAGCAATCAGCCCCAGCATTTT
-	once	TRBJ1-2	TRBV19	CASKPQGFYGYTF	TGTGCCAGTAAGCCCCAGGGATTCTATGGCTACACCTTC
-	-	TRBJ2-7	TRBV5-1	CASSLGAINYEQYF	TGCGCCAGCAGCTTGGGAGCTATCAACTACGAGCAGTACTTC
-	-	TRBJ1-1	TRBV3-1/TRBV3-2	CASSQSRQTFGAFF	TGTGCCAGCAGCCAGAGCCGCCAAACCTTTGGAGCTTTCTTT
-	-	TRBJ2-2	TRBV13	CASSPRGNGELFF	TGTGCCAGCAGCCCCAGAGGTAACGGGGAGCTGTTTTTT
-	-	TRBJ1-3	TRBV6-5	CASSYSKEGSRNTIYF	TGTGCCAGCAGTTACTCGAAAGAGGGCTCTAGAAACACCATATATTTT
TRBD1	-	TRBJ1-3	TRBV7-3	CASSGTGVGSGNTIYF	TGTGCCAGCAGCGGAACAGGGGTCGGATCTGGAAACACCATATATTTT
-	-	TRBJ1-4	TRBV30	CAWSSRGTNEKLFF	TGTGCCTGGAGCTCCAGGGGAACTAATGAAAAACTGTTTTTT
-	-	TRBJ2-7	TRBV21-1	CASSNRNHRSFFSYEQYF	TGTGCCAGCAGCAACAGGAATCACCGGTCCTTCTTCTCCTACGAGCAGTACTTC
-	-	TRBJ1-6	TRBV12-3/TRBV12-4	CASSLAQNSPLHF	TGTGCCAGCAGTTTAGCTCAGAATTCACCCCTCCACTTT